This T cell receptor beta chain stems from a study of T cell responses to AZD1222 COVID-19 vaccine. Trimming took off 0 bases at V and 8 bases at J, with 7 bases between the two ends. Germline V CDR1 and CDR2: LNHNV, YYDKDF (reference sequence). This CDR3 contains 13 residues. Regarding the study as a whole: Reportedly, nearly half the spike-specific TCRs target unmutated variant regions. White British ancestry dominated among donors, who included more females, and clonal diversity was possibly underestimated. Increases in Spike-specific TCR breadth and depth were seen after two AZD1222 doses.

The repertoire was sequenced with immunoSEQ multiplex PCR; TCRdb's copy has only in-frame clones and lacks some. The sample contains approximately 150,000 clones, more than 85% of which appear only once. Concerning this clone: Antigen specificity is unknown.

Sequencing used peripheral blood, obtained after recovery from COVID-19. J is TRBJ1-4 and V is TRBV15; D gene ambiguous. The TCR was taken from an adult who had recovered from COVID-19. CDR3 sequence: CATSRESDEKLFF. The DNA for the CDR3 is TGTGCCACCAGCAGAGAATCTGACGAAAAACTGTTTTTT.